One and the same sample provided the 24 T cell receptor beta chains below, sequenced in a study of blood T cell repertoires in COVID-19. Using immunoSEQ multiplex PCR, the repertoire was profiled, and TCRdb retains in-frame clones only, with some absent. This table has about 300,000 clones, roughly 80% appearing once. The material sequenced was peripheral blood. The receptors derive from a human donor with COVID-19, enrolled during active disease. The donor label of this sample is uncertain.

V gene TRBV4-1 combines with J gene TRBJ1-2; D may be TRBD1 (5 bases). The CDR3 has 14 amino acids. Trimming cost V 4 bases and J 6 bases, with 15 bases left between them. The germline V gene encodes CDR1 MGHRA and CDR2 YSYEKL. This CDR3 is CASSLRGIQDGYTF. The CDR3 DNA sequence: TGCGCCAGCAGCCTTCGGGGGATACAGGATGGCTACACCTTC.

As for this clone: Distinct nucleotide sequences in the sample also encode this CDR3. The rearrangement links TRBV5-1 to TRBJ2-2, with a tentative D call TRBD2 (7 bases). Germline CDR1 SGHRS, CDR2 YFSETQ. V was clipped by 0 bases and J by 1 base, with 10 bases between them. This CDR3 spans 16 amino acids. The CDR3 sequence: CASSLAGGRNTGELFF. The CDR3 nucleotides are TGCGCCAGCAGCTTGGCCGGGGGGCGGAACACCGGGGAGCTGTTTTTT.

The rearrangement joins TRBV28 to TRBJ2-7; a possible D gene is TRBD2 (6 bases). The CDR3 spans 14 residues. V shed 2 bases and J shed 4 bases, with 12 bases lying between them. The germline V gene encodes CDR1 MDHEN and CDR2 SYDVKM. CDR3 sequence reads: CASSLIGRPYEQYF. DNA for the CDR3: TGTGCCAGCAGTTTAATCGGGAGACCGTACGAGCAGTACTTC. The entire variable domain, with the rest obtained from reference TRBV28 and TRBJ2-7, is as follows: DVKVTQSSRYLVKRTGEKVFLECVQDMDHENMFWYRQDPGLGLRLIYFSYDVKMKEKGDIPEGYSVSREKKERFSLILESASTNQTSMYLCASSLIGRPYEQYFGPGTRLTVT.

The CDR3 bases are TGTGCCAGCAGCTTAGCAAGGGACAGGGACGAGCAGTACTTC. It yields the protein CASSLARDRDEQYF. The V gene is TRBV7-6, the J gene TRBJ2-7; 9 bases line up with TRBD1. V lost 0 bases to trimming and J lost 5 bases; unmatched junction nucleotides: 2. CDR3 length: 14 residues. In germline, CDR1 is SGHVS, CDR2 FNYEAQ.

In nucleotides, the CDR3 is TGCGCCAGCAGCTTGTCCCAGGGCTCCCTTTACGAGCAGTACTTC. It translates to CASSLSQGSLYEQYF. This rearrangement joins TRBV5-1 to TRBJ2-7; TRBD1 is a possible D gene (5 bases). Germline-derived CDR1 and CDR2 are SGHRS and YFSETQ. V lost 1 base, J lost 4 bases, and 15 bases lay in between. This CDR3 is built from 15 residues. The full variable domain, its missing parts supplied by reference TRBV5-1 and TRBJ2-7, is KAGVTQTPRYLIKTRGQQVTLSCSPISGHRSVSWYQQTPGQGLQFLFEYFSETQRNKGNFPGRFSGRQFSNSRSEMNVSTLELGDSALYLCASSLSQGSLYEQYFGPGTRLTVT.

This clone came up a few times. The rearrangement joins TRBV3-1 (or the pseudogene TRBV3-2) to TRBJ2-1; D gene unclear. V was clipped by 0 bases and J by 3 bases, with 9 bases between them. Germline CDR1 is LGHDT and CDR2 is YNNKEL (reference sequence). The CDR3 spans 15 residues. For the CDR3, the DNA is TGTGCCAGCAGCCAAGATCAGGTAGACTACAATGAGCAGTTCTTC. Encoded protein: CASSQDQVDYNEQFF.

The chain is built from TRBV12-3 or TRBV12-4 and TRBJ2-2; D not resolved. The CDR3 totals 13 residues. The V and J ends lost 3 bases and 3 bases respectively, with 5 bases between them. CDR3 region: CASSLSYTGELFF. For the CDR3, the DNA is TGTGCCAGCAGTTTGTCGTACACCGGGGAGCTGTTTTTT.

The chain has TRBV10-1 and TRBJ2-2, with TRBD2 matching over 8 bases. The CDR3 sequence is 18 residues long. CDR1 WNHNN and CDR2 SYGVQD come from the germline V gene (reference sequence). The V segment lost 4 bases and the J segment 0 bases; nucleotides outside the gene matches: 10. CDR3 region: CASSGPFQRETNTGELFF. CDR3 nucleotide sequence: TGCGCCAGCAGTGGTCCCTTTCAGCGGGAGACGAACACCGGGGAGCTGTTTTTT.

The CDR3 protein is CASSIGRPGMTEAFF. CDR3 nucleotides: TGTGCCAGTAGTATAGGGCGTCCAGGGATGACTGAAGCTTTCTTT. The chain couples TRBV19 to TRBJ1-1, with a weak D call TRBD1 (5 bases). V was pared by 1 base and J by 5 bases, with 14 bases between. Per the germline V gene, CDR1 is LNHDA and CDR2 is SQIVND (reference sequence). This CDR3 region has 15 residues.

The chain recombines TRBV6-1 with TRBJ1-4; TRBD1 might be the D (5 bases). This CDR3 region has 16 residues. From germline, CDR1 is MNHNS and CDR2 SASEGT. V gave up 3 bases and J gave up 0 bases, with 11 bases separating them. The CDR3 coding sequence is TGTGCCAGCAGTGATTCGGGGGGGGCAACTAATGAAAAACTGTTTTTT. This codes for CASSDSGGATNEKLFF.

J is TRBJ2-1 and V is TRBV7-9; 9 bases match TRBD2. The CDR3 has 13 residues. CDR1 SEHNR and CDR2 FQNEAQ come from the germline V gene (reference sequence). J was trimmed by 6 bases and V by 5 bases; bases with no gene match: 2. This chain's CDR3 is CASSRTSANEQFF. CDR3 sequence (DNA): TGTGCCAGCAGCCGGACTAGCGCCAATGAGCAGTTCTTC.

This rearrangement joins TRBV13 to TRBJ1-3; TRBD1 aligns across 8 bases. The germline gives CDR1 PRHDT, CDR2 FYEKMQ (reference sequence). The CDR3 has 17 residues. After removal of 0 bases from V and 2 bases from J, the junction contained 6 bases not matched to a gene. The CDR3: CASSLGPDRETGNTIYF. The CDR3 nucleotides are TGTGCCAGCAGCTTAGGGCCGGACAGGGAAACTGGAAACACCATATATTTT.

CDR3 in amino acids: CASRPSQGVSYEQYF. The CDR3 DNA sequence: TGTGCCAGCAGGCCTTCCCAGGGGGTTTCGTACGAGCAGTACTTC. The chain recombines TRBV7-2 with TRBJ2-7; 7 bases are a match to TRBD1. The trim removed 6 bases at V and 4 bases at J, leaving 12 bases unmatched. Per the germline V gene, CDR1 is SGHTA and CDR2 is FQGNSA. The CDR3 has 15 residues.

The genes are TRBV7-2 and TRBJ1-2; weak D call: TRBD1 (6 bases). This CDR3 region has 15 residues. Germline values: CDR1 SGHTA, CDR2 FQGNSA. Trimming shortened V by 5 bases and J by 3 bases, and 16 bases separated the two germline ends. The CDR3 loop reads CASSPNLQGHYGYTF. The CDR3 DNA follows: TGTGCCAGCAGCCCAAACTTACAGGGTCACTATGGCTACACCTTC.

The V call is TRBV5-1, the J call TRBJ2-3, with D hard to call. Trimming left V 3 bases short and J 1 base short, with 9 bases between. The CDR3 covers 14 residues. Germline V gene sequence: CDR1 SGHRS, CDR2 YFSETQ. The CDR3 DNA reads TGCGCCAGCAGCTCCCGTATAGGCACAGATACGCAGTATTTT. Amino acid sequence: CASSSRIGTDTQYF.

On this clone: This sample includes further DNA sequences coding for the same CDR3. The V gene is TRBV9, the J gene TRBJ1-3, with D possibly being TRBD1 (5 bases). Trimming cost V 0 bases and J 4 bases, with 8 bases left between them. From germline, CDR1 is SGDLS and CDR2 YYNGEE. The CDR3 length is 14 residues. CDR3 residues: CASSVGGPGNTIYF. DNA of the CDR3: TGTGCCAGCAGCGTAGGGGGCCCCGGAAACACCATATATTTT.

V is TRBV9 and J is TRBJ2-5; 8 bases are a match to TRBD2. This CDR3 region has 16 residues. After removal of 0 bases from V and 5 bases from J, the junction contained 9 bases not matched to a gene. CDR1 is SGDLS and CDR2 is YYNGEE in the germline V gene. The CDR3 DNA reads TGTGCCAGCAGCGTAGGCCTAGCGGGCAGATCCGAGACCCAGTACTTC. Its protein product is CASSVGLAGRSETQYF.

The J gene is TRBJ2-1, the V gene TRBV28, with D maybe TRBD1 (6 bases). The ends were cut back, 6 bases at V and 4 bases at J, with 19 bases in the middle. Germline CDR1 MDHEN, CDR2 SYDVKM. There are 16 residues in the CDR3. The CDR3 nucleotides are TGTGCCAGCAGCTCCACGACACAGGGCGGGTACAATGAGCAGTTCTTC. It encodes CASSSTTQGGYNEQFF.

V is TRBV9 and J is TRBJ1-3; TRBD1 matches 8 bases. Trimming cost V 4 bases and J 9 bases; bases outside gene matches: 6. CDR1 and CDR2 from the germline V gene are SGDLS and YYNGEE. This CDR3 is built from 13 residues. The CDR3 loop is CASSPRTGGTIYF. Written as DNA, the CDR3 is TGTGCCAGCAGCCCGAGAACAGGGGGCACCATATATTTT.

This chain uses TRBV7-9 with TRBJ1-1; D is unclear. The CDR3 has 14 amino acids. Germline assignment: CDR1 SEHNR and CDR2 FQNEAQ (reference sequence). Trimming left V 3 bases short and J 5 bases short, with 13 bases between. The DNA for the CDR3 is TGTGCCAGCAGCTTGGATTTACGGGGAACTGAAGCTTTCTTT. Residues: CASSLDLRGTEAFF.

The chain joins TRBV7-2 to TRBJ2-3, with D possibly being TRBD2 (6 bases). The V end lost 5 bases, the J end lost 1 base, and 13 bases lay between the germline ends. Looked up from germline, CDR1 is SGHTA and CDR2 is FQGNSA. The CDR3 is 15 amino acids. The CDR3 DNA sequence: TGTGCCAGCAGCCTAACCGGGACTGGCACAGATACGCAGTATTTT. Translated: CASSLTGTGTDTQYF.

The rearrangement uses TRBV2 and TRBJ1-4; unclear D gene. The V gene lost 3 bases and the J gene lost 8 bases, with 16 bases spanning the gap. The germline V gene encodes CDR1 SNHLY and CDR2 FYNNEI. The CDR3 is 15 amino acids. The CDR3 loop reads CASSDSAGFREKLFF. The CDR3 nucleotides are TGTGCCAGCAGTGACTCTGCGGGGTTTCGCGAAAAACTGTTTTTT.

V is TRBV6-5 and J is TRBJ2-7; 8 bases are shared with TRBD1. Per germline, CDR1 MNHEY and CDR2 SVGAGI. V lost 7 bases and J lost 2; bases outside the gene matches: 7. The CDR3 runs to 14 residues. In DNA, the CDR3 is TGTGCCAGCAACGCCGGGACAGGAGCCTACGAGCAGTACTTC. Protein: CASNAGTGAYEQYF.

The chain employs TRBV7-8 and TRBJ2-5, with a weak D call TRBD2 (6 bases). The V gene's germline CDR1 is SGHVS and CDR2 FQNEAQ. CDR3 length: 14 amino acids. V dropped 3 bases and J dropped 3 bases, with 11 bases sitting between them. DNA for the CDR3: TGTGCCAGCAGCTTTGGCGGGATAAAAGAGACCCAGTACTTC. This translates into CASSFGGIKETQYF.